The T cell receptor beta chain under discussion was sequenced for a study of blood T cell repertoires in COVID-19. Background on the study: COVID-19 samples, acute and convalescent, were from the United States, Italy and Spain. T cells, B-cell-depleted T cells, or PBMCs provided the cDNA or gDNA that served as material.

Original data processing: Estimates of nucleated cell counts were drawn from the amplification of reference gene primers. Some clones are missing from TCRdb's copy, which holds only in-frame ones; the method was immunoSEQ multiplex PCR. For V, J and clone size, that table is used; D and trimming come from the DNA. The sample includes over 95,000 clones, around nine tenths seen only once; the top ten take more than 7%. The length of the CDR3 is 11 residues. V was cut by 2 bases and J by 8 bases, with 6 bases left in between. Germline values: CDR1 SEHNR, CDR2 FQNEAQ (reference sequence). The TCR comes from a woman aged 70-85 years who had recovered from COVID-19. Input material: peripheral blood. The chain links TRBV7-9 to TRBJ1-2; D call uncertain. The CDR3 loop reads CASSLTEGYTF. In nucleotides, the CDR3 is TGTGCCAGCAGCTTAACAGAAGGCTACACCTTC.